This TCR beta chain originates from a study of blood T cell repertoires in COVID-19. Turning to the study itself: Whether acute or convalescent, the COVID-19 samples came from the United States, Italy and Spain.

This table comes from immunoSEQ multiplex PCR, and its TCRdb copy is limited to in-frame clones, with some not included. Of about 140,000 clones listed, about 89% are singletons. This clone occurred a few times. Sequencing input: peripheral blood. This clonotype originated in a man in his fifties with active COVID-19.

The CDR3 DNA is TGTGCCAGCAGCCAAGTTGGGAGCGGGGGGTCCTCCCCGATGGGGACCCAGTACTTC. As protein: CASSQVGSGGSSPMGTQYF. V gene TRBV4-2 combines with J gene TRBJ2-5; 9 bases are a match to TRBD2. The CDR3 extends over 19 amino acids. Germline assignment: CDR1 LGHNA and CDR2 YNFKEQ. Trimming cost V 1 base and J 7 bases; bases outside gene matches: 19.